This entry is about one T cell receptor beta chain. This specimen belongs to a study of T cell changes during pregnancy in multiple sclerosis. Trimming removed 2 bases from V and 6 bases from J, with 16 bases in between. The CDR3 length is 15 residues. Germline CDR1 reads MGHDK; CDR2 reads SYGVNS. Method: immunoSEQ multiplex PCR; TCRdb's copy keeps in-frame clones and lacks some. The sample consists of some 80,000 clones, about 96% of them appearing once. V gene TRBV25-1 combines with J gene TRBJ1-1, with D tentatively TRBD1 (6 bases). The sample consisted of peripheral blood, taken in the second trimester of pregnancy. This receptor was identified in a female donor with multiple sclerosis, enrolled in a pregnancy study. CDR3 sequence reads: CASSELRLGAAEAFF. For the CDR3, the DNA is TGTGCCAGCAGTGAACTCCGCTTGGGGGCCGCTGAAGCTTTCTTT.